This T cell receptor (beta chain) is drawn from a study of T cell repertoires in cytomegalovirus infection. On the study more broadly: CMV infection plus the matching HLA type was flagged by public TCR beta signatures.

Regarding this clonotype: As yet, its antigen is unknown.

The V end lost 5 bases, the J end lost 10 bases, and 9 bases lay between the germline ends. CDR1 and CDR2 from the germline V gene are LNHNV and YYDKDF (reference sequence). The CDR3 has 12 amino acids. TCRdb fed the reads into MiXCR, producing one record per CDR3 protein. The table shows fewer than 350,000 distinct CDR3 sequences, with under 20% occurring only once. Findings of the study overall: Adding up the frequency of public TCR beta families identified people who carried CMV plus the relevant HLA. Predominance within the ex vivo response was attributable to HLA-C-restricted CMV-specific TCR beta clonotypes.

Material for sequencing was PBMCs. This TCR came from a human donor in good health (CMV status not recorded). Some clones in this sample may be carry-over from other donors' samples. This chain connects TRBV15 to TRBJ1-6; D is uncertain. DNA for the CDR3: TGTGCCACCAGCCGAGGCGGCTCACCCCTCCACTTT. Translating gives CATSRGGSPLHF.